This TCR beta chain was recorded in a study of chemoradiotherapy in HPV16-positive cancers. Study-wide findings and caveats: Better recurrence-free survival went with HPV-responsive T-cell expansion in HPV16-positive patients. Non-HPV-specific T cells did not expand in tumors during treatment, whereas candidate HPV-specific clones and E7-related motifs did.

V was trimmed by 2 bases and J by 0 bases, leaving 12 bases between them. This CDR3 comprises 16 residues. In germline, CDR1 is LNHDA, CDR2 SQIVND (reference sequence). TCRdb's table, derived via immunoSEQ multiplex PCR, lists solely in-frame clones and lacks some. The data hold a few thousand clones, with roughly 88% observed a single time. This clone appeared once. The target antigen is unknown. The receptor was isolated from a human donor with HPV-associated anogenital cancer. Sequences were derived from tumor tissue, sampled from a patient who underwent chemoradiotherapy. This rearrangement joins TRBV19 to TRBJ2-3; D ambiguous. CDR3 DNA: TGTGCCAGTAGTATATTCTTCGGTGGGAGCACAGATACGCAGTATTTT. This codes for CASSIFFGGSTDTQYF. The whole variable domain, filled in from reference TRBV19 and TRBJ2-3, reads DGGITQSPKYLFRKEGQNVTLSCEQNLNHDAMYWYRQDPGQGLRLIYYSQIVNDFQKGDIAEGYSVSREKKESFPLTVTSAQKNPTAFYLCASSIFFGGSTDTQYFGPGTRLTVL.